Given below is one T cell receptor (beta chain) in context. As yet, its antigen is unknown. V lost 0 bases, J lost 3 bases, and 6 bases lay in between. The CDR3 is 14 residues long. Looked up from germline, CDR1 is LGHNA and CDR2 is YSLEER. The immunoSEQ assay was v3.0, run at survey level. Sequencing used immunoSEQ multiplex PCR; TCRdb keeps in-frame clones, though not all of them. The repertoire consists of tens of thousands of clones, with around 93% occurring once and the leading ten covering 3.1%. The data derive from a study of long-term antiretroviral therapy in people with HIV. Overall study results and limits: Regardless of time point, clones expanded before ART dominated the repertoire. Narrower CDR3 length ranges marked HIV repertoires relative to controls.

The origin of this receptor is a man aged 50 to 60 with HIV. The sequences come from unsorted PBMCs, collected 5.3 years after starting antiretroviral therapy. This chain links TRBV4-3 with TRBJ2-4; no reliable D call. The CDR3 here is CASSQDLLKNIQYF. The CDR3 DNA reads TGCGCCAGCAGCCAAGATCTCCTCAAAAACATTCAGTACTTC.